The TCR beta chain described here comes from a study of early stage breast cancer tumors. Study-wide results and limits: Compared with adjacent normal breast tissue, tumors showed 2 to 3-fold greater T cell density and higher clonality.

TCRdb's copy holds only in-frame clones and misses some; the assay was immunoSEQ multiplex PCR. Here the sample spans 25,000 to 30,000 clones, around three quarters being singletons. This clone showed up just a few times. What it recognizes is unknown. V lost 7 bases and J lost 6; bases outside the gene matches: 8. Germline-derived CDR1 and CDR2 are MNHNS and SASEGT. This CDR3 is 13 amino acids long. This receptor was obtained from a person in their fifties with breast cancer. The chain recombines TRBV6-1 with TRBJ1-1, with TRBD1 identical over 7 bases. Specimen: blood. This chain's CDR3 is CASKIRGPPEAFF. Here the CDR3 DNA reads TGTGCCAGCAAGATTAGGGGGCCCCCTGAAGCTTTCTTT.